What follows describes a single T cell receptor (beta chain). What it recognizes is unknown. Expansion of antigen-specific CD4+ T cells with viral peptide pools was carried out by the ViraFEST assay before sequencing. Following 10 days of culture, CD4+ T cells were isolated. This entry is derived from a study of vaccination effects on CD4 cells after COVID-19. The CDR3 is 15 amino acids. The germline V and J ends were trimmed by 4 bases and 1 base, with 13 bases remaining between them. CDR1 is ENHRY, CDR2 SYGVKD, per germline. Using immunoSEQ multiplex PCR, the repertoire was profiled, and TCRdb retains in-frame clones only, with some absent. The sample lists under 80,000 clones, roughly 80% occurring once.

This specimen was CD4+ T cells from PBMCs cultured with HCoV-229E spike peptides, taken before COVID-19 vaccination. V gene TRBV10-3 combines with J gene TRBJ2-5; D tentatively reads TRBD1 or TRBD2 (7 bases each). The receptor was isolated from a human donor who received a COVID-19 vaccine. The CDR3 nucleotides read TGTGCCATCAGTGTCCAGGGGGGGCTCCAAGAGACCCAGTACTTC. Its translation is CAISVQGGLQETQYF.